This TCR beta chain was retrieved from a study of blood T cell repertoires in COVID-19. Study context: The cDNA or gDNA used as material had been derived from T cells, B-cell-depleted T cells, or PBMCs.

This CDR3 contains 13 residues. The germline gives CDR1 SEHNR, CDR2 FQNEAQ (reference sequence). The ends were cut back, 3 bases at V and 2 bases at J, with 6 bases in the middle. TCRdb keeps only in-frame clones here, not all; method: immunoSEQ multiplex PCR. The table shows hundreds of thousands of clones, with more than 70% occurring only once. The sequence derives from a woman aged 25 to 39 with COVID-19, enrolled during active disease. This rearrangement joins TRBV7-9 to TRBJ2-3, with D perhaps TRBD2 (5 bases). Material: peripheral blood. As DNA, the CDR3 is TGTGCCAGCAGCTTGGACTTCACAGATACGCAGTATTTT. It codes for CASSLDFTDTQYF.